The 7 T cell receptor beta chains below were found in one sample sequenced in a study of breast tumors, draining lymph nodes, adjacent tissues. TCRdb reprocessed the multiplex PCR reads with MiXCR, giving one entry per CDR3 protein. This sample has 30,000 to 40,000 distinct CDR3 sequences; around 35% occur once, and the top ten carry approximately 10%. Sequenced: breast tumor tissue. The receptors here all came from a female donor with breast cancer. Some clones in this sample may be carry-over from other donors' samples.

The chain employs TRBV10-1 and TRBJ2-4; 11 positions match TRBD1. The J segment lost 1 base and the V segment lost 5 bases, leaving 7 bases of the junction unmatched. Per germline, CDR1 WNHNN and CDR2 SYGVQD (reference sequence). This CDR3 spans 17 amino acids. The CDR3: CASSPGQGAFAKNIQYF. The CDR3 DNA reads TGCGCCAGCAGTCCCGGACAGGGGGCTTTTGCCAAAAACATTCAGTACTTC.

V and J are TRBV28 and TRBJ2-5, with 7 bases identical to TRBD2. J was trimmed by 4 bases and V by 4 bases; bases with no gene match: 21. CDR3 length: 19 amino acids. Germline lookup yields CDR1 MDHEN and CDR2 SYDVKM. The CDR3 is CASSSLTLWGGEIRETQYF. CDR3 sequence (DNA): TGTGCCAGCAGTTCCCTAACCTTATGGGGGGGAGAGATTCGAGAGACCCAGTACTTC.

This clonotype has just a few counts. The chain couples TRBV27 to TRBJ1-2; D uncertain. V dropped 3 bases and J dropped 0 bases, with 14 bases sitting between them. In germline, CDR1 is MNHEY, CDR2 SMNVEV (reference sequence). The CDR3 loop spans 16 amino acids. The CDR3 sequence is CASSLNPSIPNYGYTF. CDR3 nucleotide sequence: TGTGCCAGCAGTTTGAATCCTTCTATTCCTAACTATGGCTACACCTTC.

The table lists this clonotype with a count of one. The V and J genes are TRBV4-3 and TRBJ2-7; 13 bases line up with TRBD2. The J segment lost 2 bases and the V segment lost 0 bases, leaving 7 bases of the junction unmatched. The CDR3 consists of 18 residues. The germline V gene has CDR1 LGHNA and CDR2 YSLEER. The CDR3 bases are TGCGCCAGCAGCCAAGATTATAGTGGACTAGCGGGAGCCTACGAGCAGTACTTC. It translates to CASSQDYSGLAGAYEQYF.

Ten or more counts support this clonotype. The V gene is TRBV7-6, the J gene TRBJ2-1; D is unclear. V lost 5 bases to trimming and J lost 2 bases, with 22 bases between them. Germline loops: CDR1 SGHVS, CDR2 FNYEAQ. This CDR3 has 18 amino acids. Here the CDR3 reads CASSRSEGGSPAYNEQFF. CDR3 in DNA: TGTGCCAGCAGCAGATCAGAAGGCGGTAGCCCCGCCTACAATGAGCAGTTCTTC.

This clonotype was recorded at least ten times. The rearrangement uses TRBV5-1 and TRBJ2-7; TRBD2 matches 7 bases. Per germline, CDR1 SGHRS and CDR2 YFSETQ. The J segment lost 3 bases and the V segment lost 0 bases, leaving 3 bases of the junction unmatched. The length of the CDR3 is 14 residues. The CDR3 bases are TGCGCCAGCAGCTTGGATGCTAGCGGCTACGAGCAGTACTTC. Amino acid sequence: CASSLDASGYEQYF.

This clonotype appeared many times. V gene TRBV19 combines with J gene TRBJ2-7; D unresolved. CDR1 is LNHDA and CDR2 is SQIVND in the germline V gene (reference sequence). The CDR3 length is 13 residues. Trimming stripped 2 bases from V and 2 bases from J, with 7 bases between. The CDR3 protein is CASSIRVTYEQYF. CDR3 DNA: TGTGCCAGTAGTATAAGAGTCACCTACGAGCAGTACTTC. Variable domain in full (rest from reference TRBV19 and TRBJ2-7): DGGITQSPKYLFRKEGQNVTLSCEQNLNHDAMYWYRQDPGQGLRLIYYSQIVNDFQKGDIAEGYSVSREKKESFPLTVTSAQKNPTAFYLCASSIRVTYEQYFGPGTRLTVT.